The rows below give T cell receptor beta chains drawn from one sample of a study of a mutant IDH1 vaccine in newly diagnosed glioma. No antigens are known for them. Generated by immunoSEQ multiplex PCR, the TCRdb table keeps only in-frame clones and is missing some. Among about 94,000 clones listed, around 92% were seen once. The material sequenced was PBMCs, taken from a glioma patient whose treatment included an IDH1 peptide vaccine. Source of these receptors: a woman between 50 and 59 years old with glioma. Each CDR3 is given with its conserved first and last residue. A D gene is named only where the DNA matches it firmly. Clone size is given for some rows only: seen once, a few or many times, or a class if the clone is expanded.

>TRBV11-1|TRBD2|TRBJ2-2|-
TGTGCCAGCAGCCCGGGACTAGCAGCCGGGGAGCTGTTTTTT
CASSPGLAAGELFF
>TRBV9|TRBD1|TRBJ2-3|-
TGTGCCAGCAGCCCCCGACAGGGGTCCACAGATACGCAGTATTTT
CASSPRQGSTDTQYF
>TRBV5-1|-|TRBJ2-1|-
TGCGCCAGCAGCTTGGTGGCGGCCCAAGGGGGTGAGCAGTTCTTC
CASSLVAAQGGEQFF
>TRBV28|-|TRBJ1-1|-
TGTGCCAGCAGGACGGTGGGCAACCTGAACACTGAAGCTTTCTTT
CASRTVGNLNTEAFF
>TRBV5-1|-|TRBJ2-7|-
TGCGCCAGCAGCTTGGGAGTAAACGGCGTCTACGAGCAGTACTTC
CASSLGVNGVYEQYF
>TRBV9|-|TRBJ1-2|-
TGTGCCAGCAGCGTAGTTCAGAACCCGGGGGAAGGCTACACCTTC
CASSVVQNPGEGYTF
>TRBV7-8|-|TRBJ2-1|-
TGTGCCAGCAGACTGGCAAATGAGCAGTTCTTC
CASRLANEQFF
>TRBV27|TRBD2|TRBJ2-1|-
TGTGCCAGCAGTGGGCGGGAGAACTACAATGAGCAGTTCTTC
CASSGRENYNEQFF
>TRBV4-2|-|TRBJ2-7|-
TGTGCCAGCAGCCAAGCGGAGGACTCCGGGGCGTGGGACGAGCAGTACTTC
CASSQAEDSGAWDEQYF
>TRBV28|-|TRBJ2-7|once
TGTGCCAGCAGTTCCTCCGGGACCCCGTCCTACGAGCAGTACTTC
CASSSSGTPSYEQYF
>TRBV25-1|TRBD2|TRBJ2-5|-
TGTGCCAGCAGCCGAATGGGGGGGAGTTTTGAGACCCAGTACTTC
CASSRMGGSFETQYF
>TRBV7-9|-|TRBJ1-5|-
TGTGCCAGCAGCTTTTCGGTGGGGAGGGATCAGCCCCAGCATTTT
CASSFSVGRDQPQHF
>TRBV9|TRBD2|TRBJ2-3|-
TGTGCCAGCAGCGACCCGGCGGGAGTCGGGCGGGATACGCAGTATTTT
CASSDPAGVGRDTQYF
>TRBV10-3|-|TRBJ1-2|-
TGTGCCATCAGTGAGTCAAGCGACTATGGCTACACCTTC
CAISESSDYGYTF
>TRBV7-9|-|TRBJ2-3|-
TGTGCCAGCAGCTTGGGGGTTCTACGCACAGATACGCAGTATTTT
CASSLGVLRTDTQYF
>TRBV10-3|-|TRBJ1-4|-
TGTGCCACCAGGCCCAGCTTAACTAATGAAAAACTGTTTTTT
CATRPSLTNEKLFF
>TRBV29-1|-|TRBJ1-2|-
TGCAGCGTTGAAAAGGGGATCTATGGCTACACCTTC
CSVEKGIYGYTF
>TRBV5-6|-|TRBJ1-5|-
TGTGCCAGCAGCTTGCGACAGTTAGGCAATCAGCCCCAGCATTTT
CASSLRQLGNQPQHF
>TRBV28|-|TRBJ1-1|-
TGTGCCAGCAGTCGTCCGGGAGGGGGAGGTACTGAAGCTTTCTTT
CASSRPGGGGTEAFF
>TRBV10-3|TRBD2|TRBJ2-1|once
TGTGCCATCAGTGGTTATAGCGGGGATGAACAGTTCTTC
CAISGYSGDEQFF
>TRBV2|TRBD1|TRBJ2-1|once
TGTGCCAGCAGTGAAGGACAGGGGGAAAGTGAGCAGTTCTTC
CASSEGQGESEQFF
>TRBV10-1|TRBD1|TRBJ2-7|-
TGCGCCAGCAGGGTCTGGACAGGTAGCTCCTACGAGCAGTACTTC
CASRVWTGSSYEQYF
>TRBV7-9|-|TRBJ2-3|-
TGTGCCAGCACCACGGTCACAGATACGCAGTATTTT
CASTTVTDTQYF
>TRBV7-9|-|TRBJ2-3|-
TGTGCCAGCAGCTTAGAGGTGGGGACTGGCACAGATACGCAGTATTTT
CASSLEVGTGTDTQYF
>TRBV10-3|TRBD1|TRBJ2-1|-
TGTGCCACCACACCTAGGACAGGGGGTCGGAATGAGCAGTTCTTC
CATTPRTGGRNEQFF
>TRBV9|-|TRBJ1-4|-
TGTGCCAGCAGCTTCCAGGGAAGGGGAAATGAAAAACTGTTTTTT
CASSFQGRGNEKLFF
>TRBV5-1|-|TRBJ2-7|-
TGCGCCAGCAGCAAGGCGATAGAAAGGGACGAGCAGTACTTC
CASSKAIERDEQYF
>TRBV7-9|-|TRBJ1-1|-
TGTGCCAGCAGCTTTGTGGGGGCAGGTACTGAAGCTTTCTTT
CASSFVGAGTEAFF
>TRBV19|-|TRBJ1-1|-
TGTGCCAGTAGTATAGGTCGTCGGGGGATGAACACTGAAGCTTTCTTT
CASSIGRRGMNTEAFF
>TRBV9|-|TRBJ2-2|-
TGTGCCAGCAGCGTACGTCTCGAGGGGAACACCGGGGAGCTGTTTTTT
CASSVRLEGNTGELFF
>TRBV18|-|TRBJ2-3|-
TGTGCCAGCTCCCGTCGCACAGATACGCAGTATTTT
CASSRRTDTQYF
>TRBV11-2|-|TRBJ1-1|-
TGTGCCAGCAGCTTAGCGGCCCCTGAAGCTTTCTTT
CASSLAAPEAFF
>TRBV28|TRBD1|TRBJ2-5|-
TGTGCCAGCAGTTTAGTCCCCGGACAGGGGGAGACCCAGTACTTC
CASSLVPGQGETQYF
>TRBV10-3|TRBD1|TRBJ1-5|-
TGTGCCATCAGCCCGGGACAGGGCGGCAATCAGCCCCAGCATTTT
CAISPGQGGNQPQHF
>TRBV7-9|-|TRBJ2-7|once
TGTGCCAGCAGCTTATATTACGAGCAGTACTTC
CASSLYYEQYF
>TRBV5-8|-|TRBJ2-5|-
TGTGCCAGCAGCCGCGGGACCCCCCAAGAGACCCAGTACTTC
CASSRGTPQETQYF
>TRBV10-3|-|TRBJ1-3|-
TGTGCCCCCCGGAACGGAAACACCATATATTTT
CAPRNGNTIYF
>TRBV12-5|-|TRBJ1-5|-
TGTGCTAGTGGTCTGGAGGGAATAAGCAATCAGCCCCAGCATTTT
CASGLEGISNQPQHF
>TRBV18|TRBD2|TRBJ2-5|once
TGTGCCAGCTCACCAACTAGCGGGCCTCCTGGAGGGACCCAGTACTTC
CASSPTSGPPGGTQYF
>TRBV6-5|-|TRBJ2-3|-
TGTGCCAGCAGTTACTCCACCGGGACGCAGTATTTT
CASSYSTGTQYF
>TRBV18|-|TRBJ2-7|-
TGTGCCAGCTCACCACCGGAAGGGGTGACCTCCTACGAGCAGTACTTC
CASSPPEGVTSYEQYF
>TRBV29-1|-|TRBJ2-3|-
TGCAGCTCAACGGGGGCAGAATACACAGATACGCAGTATTTT
CSSTGAEYTDTQYF
>TRBV4-1|-|TRBJ1-2|-
TGCGCCAGCAGCCTTTTTGGGGCCCTTGAGGGCTACACCTTC
CASSLFGALEGYTF
>TRBV5-1|-|TRBJ2-3|-
TGCGCCAGCAGCTGGGCCGGGGGCGGGAGCCCTAATACGCAGTATTTT
CASSWAGGGSPNTQYF
>TRBV27|-|TRBJ1-5|-
TGTGCCAGCAGTTTACTAGGAGGCCAGCCCCAGCATTTT
CASSLLGGQPQHF
>TRBV19|-|TRBJ1-5|few
TGTGCCAGTAGTATAGGGACCGGTAATCAGCCCCAGCATTTT
CASSIGTGNQPQHF
>TRBV5-1|TRBD1|TRBJ2-5|-
TGCGCCAGCAGCTCCTGGGGACAGGGAGAAGAGACCCAGTACTTC
CASSSWGQGEETQYF
>TRBV4-2|-|TRBJ2-1|-
TGTGCCAGCAGCCCGGGGATGGGGGGCAATGAGCAGTTCTTC
CASSPGMGGNEQFF
>TRBV27|-|TRBJ2-1|-
TGTGCCAGCAGTGGCGGGGCTCCATGGGATGAGCAGTTCTTC
CASSGGAPWDEQFF
>TRBV15|-|TRBJ1-5|few
TGTGCCACCAGCAGAGGTGGGACCAGCAATCAGCCCCAGCATTTT
CATSRGGTSNQPQHF
>TRBV4-1|TRBD2|TRBJ2-2|once
TGCGCCAGCAGGCTAGCGGGAGGGAACACCGGGGAGCTGTTTTTT
CASRLAGGNTGELFF
>TRBV7-7|-|TRBJ2-5|-
TGTGCTAGCAGCTTAGGGCACCAAGAGACCCAGTACTTC
CASSLGHQETQYF
>TRBV6-5|-|TRBJ2-7|-
TGTGCCAGCAGTTCCTCTAGCTCCTACGAGCAGTACTTC
CASSSSSSYEQYF
>TRBV25-1|-|TRBJ1-4|-
TGTGCCAGCAGTGGTACGGGGGGCGAAAAACTGTTTTTT
CASSGTGGEKLFF
>TRBV5-1|TRBD2|TRBJ2-2|-
TGCGCCAGCAACCCGGGACTAGCGGGAGGAGGGGAGCTGTTTTTT
CASNPGLAGGGELFF
>TRBV7-3|TRBD2|TRBJ2-3|few
TGTGCCAGCAGCCCGAGGGGGGGACTAGAGGCAGATACGCAGTATTTT
CASSPRGGLEADTQYF
>TRBV5-1|TRBD1|TRBJ1-1|-
TGCGCCAGCAGCTCGGGACAGCCCTTGGACACTGAAGCTTTCTTT
CASSSGQPLDTEAFF
>TRBV2|-|TRBJ2-7|-
TGTGCCAGCAAGGGGGAGGGTTACGAGCAGTACTTC
CASKGEGYEQYF
>TRBV2|-|TRBJ2-7|-
TGTGCCAGCAAAGGCTACGAGCAGTACTTC
CASKGYEQYF